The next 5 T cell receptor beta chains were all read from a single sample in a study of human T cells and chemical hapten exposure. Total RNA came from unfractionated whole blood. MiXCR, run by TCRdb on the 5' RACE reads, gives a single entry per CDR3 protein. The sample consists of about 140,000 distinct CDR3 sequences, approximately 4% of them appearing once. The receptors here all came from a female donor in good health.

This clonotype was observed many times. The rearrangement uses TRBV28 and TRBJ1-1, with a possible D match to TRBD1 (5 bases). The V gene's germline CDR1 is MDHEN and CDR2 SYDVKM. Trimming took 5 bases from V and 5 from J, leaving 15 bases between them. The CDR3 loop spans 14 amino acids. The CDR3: CASSLPGRGTEAFF. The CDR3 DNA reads TGTGCCAGCAGTCTTCCAGGGAGAGGTACTGAAGCTTTCTTT.

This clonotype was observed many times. CDR3 amino acids: CASSLDPNSPLHF. The CDR3, as DNA: TGTGCCAGCAGCTTGGACCCTAATTCACCCCTCCACTTT. The rearrangement uses TRBV11-2 and TRBJ1-6; no reliable D call. This CDR3 spans 13 amino acids. Trimming took 3 bases from V and 6 from J, leaving 6 bases between them. Germline CDR1 SGHAT, CDR2 FQNNGV.

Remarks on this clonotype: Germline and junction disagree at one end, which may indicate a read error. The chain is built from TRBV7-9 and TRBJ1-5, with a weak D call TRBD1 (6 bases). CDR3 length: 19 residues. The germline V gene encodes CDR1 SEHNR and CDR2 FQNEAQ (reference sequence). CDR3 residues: CAGSLGGGVDCISNQPQHF. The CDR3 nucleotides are TGTGCCGGCAGCTTAGGAGGGGGGGTCGATTGTATTAGCAATCAGCCCCAGCATTTT.

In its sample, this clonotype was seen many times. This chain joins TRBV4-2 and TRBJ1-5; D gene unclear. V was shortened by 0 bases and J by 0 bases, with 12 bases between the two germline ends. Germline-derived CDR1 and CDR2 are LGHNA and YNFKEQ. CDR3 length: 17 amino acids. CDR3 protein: CASSQDSPYVSNQPQHF. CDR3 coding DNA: TGTGCCAGCAGCCAAGATTCGCCTTACGTTAGCAATCAGCCCCAGCATTTT.

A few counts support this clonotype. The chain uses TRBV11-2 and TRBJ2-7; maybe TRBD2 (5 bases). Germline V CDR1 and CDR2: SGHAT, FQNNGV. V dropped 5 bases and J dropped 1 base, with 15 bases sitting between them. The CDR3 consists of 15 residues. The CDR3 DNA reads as TGTGCCAGCAGCACCGTAGTAGGGAGTTCCTACGAGCAGTACTTC. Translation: CASSTVVGSSYEQYF.